The T cell receptor (beta chain) described here comes from a study of blood T cell repertoires in COVID-19 (dated by TCRdb to about 2020). Broadly, across the study: Samples covering the acute and convalescent phases of COVID-19 were provided by collaborators in the United States, Italy and Spain. The dataset comprised deeply sampled blood TCRbeta repertoires from subjects exposed to, actively infected with, or recovered from COVID-19. The material from the prospective study consisted of cDNA or gDNA derived from T cells, B-cell-depleted T cells, or PBMCs. Where HLA class I and class II types were available, the types were taken from metadata supplied by the sample provider, not from assay-based typing. The repertoires were made available in a free public database intended to serve as a resource for research on the immune response to SARS-CoV-2. Sample metadata almost always included a de-identified subject ID, COVID-19 status, age in years and sex. Samples came from the ongoing ImmuneRACE study (first 160 participants) plus 1,254 subjects from 6 global collaborators. Points the paper makes about the study in general: The quantity of clinical and demographic metadata differed by source and by participant and was supplied without curation.

The immunoSEQ Assay, a bias-controlled multiplex PCR, was used to amplify TCRbeta CDR3 regions from genomic DNA. On the study's bioinformatics: The number of nucleated cells in each sample was estimated from the amplification of reference gene primers within the assay. To quantify the absolute abundance of each unique TCRbeta CDR3 rearrangement, sequence reads were collapsed and filtered. For each sample, productive Simpson clonality was calculated by taking the square root of Simpson's diversity index across productive rearrangements. As stored in TCRdb, this immuneACCESS dataset retains in-frame rearrangements with V and J assigned. A fraction of the clones does not appear; measured against another copy, unresolved V genes explain less than half of the discrepancy, and the remainder lacks a known reason. V, J and clone size derive from that table, while D and trimming were established from the DNA sequence. This sample has more than 400,000 clones in its table, and approximately 86% of those were observed once. The ten most abundant clones make up 0.7% of the sample.

Enrolling through a virtual design, the prospective study's participants ranged in age from about 18 to 100 years and lived across about two dozen United States geographic areas. Cohort assignment in the prospective study relied on participant-reported clinical history from a screening survey and a study questionnaire. For ImmuneRACE Cohort 3, a participant was defined as recovered based on two consecutive negative NP/OP PCR tests, clearance by a healthcare professional, or resolution of symptoms. In the prospective study, mobile phlebotomists collected whole blood, serum and a nasopharyngeal or oropharyngeal swab from each participant. Over a roughly two-month period, participants in the prospective study had the option of providing additional blood draws and questionnaires. Before DNA extraction, prospective study blood samples were shipped either frozen or at room temperature. Worth noting for this clone: Its antigen is unknown. The input lacks base qualities; no much larger clone sits a single base away.

V is trimmed back by 0 bases and J by 8 bases, and the junction contains 8 bases that no gene match accounts for. CDR1 and CDR2, per the germline V gene (reference sequence), are LGHDT and YNNKEL. Measured from the cysteine to the phenylalanine, the CDR3 is 15 residues long. The CDR3 DNA has 45 bases and is translated from base 1. The sequence was collected from a woman aged 18 to 35 who had recovered from COVID-19. The specimen was PBMCs or T cells enriched from blood (not recorded which). The chain uses TRBV3-1 (or the pseudogene TRBV3-2) and TRBJ1-2; TRBD1 aligns with 8 central bases. The bases read TGTGCCAGCAGCCAAGAACAGGGGGACCAGGGAGGCTACACCTTC. Translated, this is CASSQEQGDQGGYTF.